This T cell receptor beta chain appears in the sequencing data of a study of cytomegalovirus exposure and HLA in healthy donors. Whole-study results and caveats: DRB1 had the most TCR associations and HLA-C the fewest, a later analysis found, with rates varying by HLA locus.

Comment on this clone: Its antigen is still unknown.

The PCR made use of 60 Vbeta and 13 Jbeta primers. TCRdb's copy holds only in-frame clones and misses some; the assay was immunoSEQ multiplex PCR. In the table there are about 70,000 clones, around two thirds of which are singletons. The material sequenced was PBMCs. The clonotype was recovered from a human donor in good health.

CDR3 nucleotides: TGTGCCTGGAGCCCCTCCCGGACTAGCGGGATTGTGACCCAGTACTTC. Encoded protein: CAWSPSRTSGIVTQYF. This chain joins TRBV30 and TRBJ2-5; 12 positions agree with TRBD2. Trimming cost V 3 bases and J 7 bases; bases outside gene matches: 12. CDR1 and CDR2 (germline): GTSNPN, SVGIG (reference sequence). CDR3 size: 16 residues.